The clone carrying this T cell receptor beta chain came up many times. What it binds is unknown. The data belong to a study of post-analysis software for immune sequencing data. Study-wide results and caveats: About five TRBV segments occurring more often in patients than controls included TRBV5-6, TRBV5-1 and TRBV20-1. The study found significantly lower normalized Chao1 diversity in multiple sclerosis patients than in controls.

Presence of unique molecular identifiers characterized the TCR beta cDNA libraries. Out of 1 to 10 million T cells, about 500,000 cDNA molecules were generated. TCRdb independently ran MiXCR on the PCR reads; one entry per CDR3 protein. The data hold some 240,000 distinct CDR3 sequences, with 36% observed a single time. The V gene end was trimmed by 3 bases and the J gene end by 0 bases; junction bases not matched to a gene: 6. Germline V lookup: CDR1 DFQATT, CDR2 SNEGSKA (reference sequence). CDR3 length equals 17 residues. This sequence joins TRBV20-1 and TRBJ2-1, with 12 bases that match TRBD2. The clonotype originates from a girl aged 5-17 years with multiple sclerosis. The sequenced material came from blood. The CDR3 coding sequence is TGCAGTGCTAGGGGACTAGCGGGCCGAAGCTCCTACAATGAGCAGTTCTTC. It encodes CSARGLAGRSSYNEQFF.